This TCR beta chain appears in the sequencing data of a study of cytomegalovirus exposure and HLA in healthy donors. Points from the study as a whole: Associated with HLA alleles at 0.05 false discovery rate in a later analysis were 15,000 to 20,000 TCR beta sequences. Earlier analysis found most TCR beta V segments productive about 90% or about 30% of the time.

Germline loops: CDR1 SGHRS, CDR2 YFSETQ. CDR3 length equals 15 residues. PCR was performed using 60 Vbeta and 13 Jbeta primers. The data were produced by immunoSEQ multiplex PCR, yet TCRdb's version contains in-frame clones alone and is incomplete. The data contain fewer than 200,000 clones, roughly 79% of them singletons. Concerning this clone itself: Its antigen is not known.

This receptor was identified in a woman aged 18-30 years in good health and CMV-seropositive. The sample comprised PBMCs. The chain combines TRBV5-1 with TRBJ2-5, with 7 bases identical to TRBD2. The tail of the sequence fits TRBJ2-7 better, so the J call may be wrong. The CDR3 spells CASSLVASGTYEQYF. Written as DNA, the CDR3 is TGCGCCAGCAGCTTGGTAGCTAGCGGAACCTACGAGCAGTACTTC.